This TCR beta chain was captured in a study of T cell changes during pregnancy in multiple sclerosis. The V gene lost 2 bases and the J gene lost 3 bases, with 7 bases spanning the gap. CDR1 and CDR2 from the germline V gene are MNHEY and SMNVEV (reference sequence). The CDR3 is 13 amino acids. Points on this clone: This specimen includes other DNA sequences encoding the same CDR3.

Profiled with immunoSEQ multiplex PCR; TCRdb holds only in-frame clones, not every one. This repertoire shows 55,000 to 70,000 clones, less than 95% found once; its top ten account for less than 2.5%. This TCR was sampled from a female donor in good health, enrolled as a control in a pregnancy study. The rearrangement links TRBV27 to TRBJ1-1; D uncertain. Here the sequenced sample was peripheral blood, taken in the first trimester of pregnancy. CDR3 nucleotides: TGTGCCAGCAGTTTACTCGGAGACACTGAAGCTTTCTTT. Translation: CASSLLGDTEAFF.